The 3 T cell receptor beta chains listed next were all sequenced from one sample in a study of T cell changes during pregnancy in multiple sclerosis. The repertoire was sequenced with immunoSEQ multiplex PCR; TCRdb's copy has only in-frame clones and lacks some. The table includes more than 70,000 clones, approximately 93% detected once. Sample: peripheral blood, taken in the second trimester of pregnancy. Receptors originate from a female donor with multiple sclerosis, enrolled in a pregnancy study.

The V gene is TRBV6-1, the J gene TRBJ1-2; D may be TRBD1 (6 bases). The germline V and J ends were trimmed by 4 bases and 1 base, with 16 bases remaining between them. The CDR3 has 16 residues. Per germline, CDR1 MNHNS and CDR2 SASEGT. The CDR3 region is CASSVGGGALNYGYTF. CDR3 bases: TGTGCCAGCAGTGTTGGGGGGGGCGCGCTTAACTATGGCTACACCTTC.

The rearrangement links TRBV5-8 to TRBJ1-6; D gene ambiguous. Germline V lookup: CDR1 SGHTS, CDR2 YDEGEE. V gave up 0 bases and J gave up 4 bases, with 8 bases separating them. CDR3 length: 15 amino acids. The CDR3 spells CASSLAQIYNSPLHF. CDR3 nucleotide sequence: TGTGCCAGCAGCTTGGCACAGATATATAATTCACCCCTCCACTTT. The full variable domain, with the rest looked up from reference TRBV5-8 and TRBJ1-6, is EAGVTQSPTHLIKTRGQQATLRCSPISGHTSVYWYQQALGLGLQFLLWYDEGEERNRGNFPPRFSGRQFPNYSSELNVNALELEDSALYLCASSLAQIYNSPLHFGNGTRLTVT.

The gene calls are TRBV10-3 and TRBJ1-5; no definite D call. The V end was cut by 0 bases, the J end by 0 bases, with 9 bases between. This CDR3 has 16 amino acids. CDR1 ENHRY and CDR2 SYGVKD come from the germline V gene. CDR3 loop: CAISESFRNSNQPQHF. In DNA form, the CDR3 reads TGTGCCATCAGTGAGTCGTTCAGGAATAGCAATCAGCCCCAGCATTTT.